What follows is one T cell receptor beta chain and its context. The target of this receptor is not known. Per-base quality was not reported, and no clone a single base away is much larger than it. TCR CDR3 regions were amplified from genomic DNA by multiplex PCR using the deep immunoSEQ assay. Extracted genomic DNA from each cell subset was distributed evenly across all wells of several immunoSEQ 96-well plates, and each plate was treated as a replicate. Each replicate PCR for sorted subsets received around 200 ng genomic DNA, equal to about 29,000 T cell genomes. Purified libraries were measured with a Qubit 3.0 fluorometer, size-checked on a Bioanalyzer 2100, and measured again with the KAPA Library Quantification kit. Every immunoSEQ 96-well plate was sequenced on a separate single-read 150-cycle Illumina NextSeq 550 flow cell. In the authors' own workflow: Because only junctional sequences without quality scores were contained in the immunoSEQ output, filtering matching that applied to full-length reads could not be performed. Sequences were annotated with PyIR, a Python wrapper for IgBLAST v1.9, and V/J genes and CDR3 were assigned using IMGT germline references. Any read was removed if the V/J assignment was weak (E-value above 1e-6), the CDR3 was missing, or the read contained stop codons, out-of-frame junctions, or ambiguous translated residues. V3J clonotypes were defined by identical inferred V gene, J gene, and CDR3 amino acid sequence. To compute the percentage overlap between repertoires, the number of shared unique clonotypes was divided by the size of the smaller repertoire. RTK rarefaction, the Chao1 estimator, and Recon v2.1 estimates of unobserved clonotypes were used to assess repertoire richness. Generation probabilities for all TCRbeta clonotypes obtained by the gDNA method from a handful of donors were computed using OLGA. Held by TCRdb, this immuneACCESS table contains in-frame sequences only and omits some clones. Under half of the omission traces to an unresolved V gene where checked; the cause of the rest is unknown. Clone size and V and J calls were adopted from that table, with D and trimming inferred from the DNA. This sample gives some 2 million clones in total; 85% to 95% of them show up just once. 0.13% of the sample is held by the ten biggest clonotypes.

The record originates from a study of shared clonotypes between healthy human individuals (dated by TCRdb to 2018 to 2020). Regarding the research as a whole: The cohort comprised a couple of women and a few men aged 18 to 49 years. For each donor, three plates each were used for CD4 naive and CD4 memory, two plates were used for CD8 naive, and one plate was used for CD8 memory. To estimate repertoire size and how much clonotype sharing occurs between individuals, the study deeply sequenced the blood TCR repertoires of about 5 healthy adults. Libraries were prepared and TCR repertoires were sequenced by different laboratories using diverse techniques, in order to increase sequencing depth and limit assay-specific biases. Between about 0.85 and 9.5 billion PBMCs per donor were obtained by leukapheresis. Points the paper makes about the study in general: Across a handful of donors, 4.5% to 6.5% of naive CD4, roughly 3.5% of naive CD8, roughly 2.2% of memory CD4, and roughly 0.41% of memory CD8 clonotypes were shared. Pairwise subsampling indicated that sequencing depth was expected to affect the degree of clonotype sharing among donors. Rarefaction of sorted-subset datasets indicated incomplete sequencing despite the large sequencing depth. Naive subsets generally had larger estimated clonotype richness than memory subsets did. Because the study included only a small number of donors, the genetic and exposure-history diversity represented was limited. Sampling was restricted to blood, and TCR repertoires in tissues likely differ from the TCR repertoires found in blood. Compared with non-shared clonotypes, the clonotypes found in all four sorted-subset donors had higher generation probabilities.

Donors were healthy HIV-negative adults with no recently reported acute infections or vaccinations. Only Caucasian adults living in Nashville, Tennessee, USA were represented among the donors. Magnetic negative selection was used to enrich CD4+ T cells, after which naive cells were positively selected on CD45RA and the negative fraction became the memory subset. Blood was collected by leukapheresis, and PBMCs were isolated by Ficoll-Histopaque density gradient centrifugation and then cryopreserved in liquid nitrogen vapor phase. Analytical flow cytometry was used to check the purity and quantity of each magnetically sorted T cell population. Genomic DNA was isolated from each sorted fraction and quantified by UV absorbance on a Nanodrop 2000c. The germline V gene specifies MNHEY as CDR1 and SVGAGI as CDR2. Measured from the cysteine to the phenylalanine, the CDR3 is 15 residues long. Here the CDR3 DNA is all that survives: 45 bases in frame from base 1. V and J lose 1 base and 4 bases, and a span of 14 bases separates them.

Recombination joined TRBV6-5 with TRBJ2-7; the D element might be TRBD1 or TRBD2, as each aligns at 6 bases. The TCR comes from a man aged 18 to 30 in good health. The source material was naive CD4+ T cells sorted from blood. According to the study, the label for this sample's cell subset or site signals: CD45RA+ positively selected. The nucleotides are TGTGCCAGCAGTTACTATGTTGGAGGGGGATACGAGCAGTACTTC. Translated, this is CASSYYVGGGYEQYF.